This is a list of T cell receptor beta chains from one sample in a study of blood T cell repertoires in COVID-19. TCRdb's copy holds only in-frame clones and misses some; the assay was immunoSEQ multiplex PCR. The sample lists about 200,000 clones, roughly 90% occurring once. Specimen: peripheral blood. These receptors were taken from a man in his forties with active or convalescent COVID-19. Each CDR3 is given without its conserved first and last residue. Size is omitted from some rows. Given values are once, few, many or a class for expanded clones.

TRBJ2-1 once TRBV27 ASSPLTAYNEQF
TRBJ2-7 once TRBV6-6 ASSSDRVGEQY
TRBJ1-4 . TRBV6-5 ASSYTGAIKGEKLF
TRBJ1-2 . TRBV9 ASSALPTGTHGYT
TRBJ1-5 . TRBV28 ASSPRVRNNQPQH
TRBJ2-7 few TRBV28 ASGAGLTGAEQY
TRBJ2-5 . TRBV5-4 ASSSGLNQETQY
TRBJ1-4 . TRBV28 ASSLQGAGDEKLF
TRBJ1-5 . TRBV19 ASSEPGTGTLSNQPQH
TRBJ1-2 . TRBV30 AWSGQINGYT
TRBJ1-5 . TRBV19 ATWTGPYSNQPQH
TRBJ1-5 . TRBV29-1 SVFQGAGQPQH
TRBJ1-6 . TRBV6-5 ASSNRGSDSPLH
TRBJ2-5 . TRBV3-1/TRBV3-2 ASSQNAGETQY
TRBJ1-6 . TRBV20-1 SASFVSGGTSPLH
TRBJ1-1 . TRBV6-1 ASSEMTGGSTEAF
TRBJ2-3 . TRBV5-4 ASSGVIGREESTQY
TRBJ2-7 . TRBV24-1 ATSDSRSPIYEQY
TRBJ2-1 . TRBV9 ASSVAEVLGNEQF
TRBJ2-3 . TRBV6-5 ASRGLAGGADTQY
TRBJ1-2 . TRBV4-2 ASSRETGGDYGYT
TRBJ2-4 . TRBV7-9 ASSSAGTGGGRRNIQY
TRBJ2-7 . TRBV5-1 ASSSLPGQGSEQY